The 15 T cell receptor beta chains below come from one sample, sequenced in a study of T cells in localized non-small cell lung cancer. Repertoires were generated with immunoSEQ multiplex PCR, while TCRdb's copy carries only in-frame clones and drops some. The table shows tens of thousands of clones, with approximately 80% occurring only once. The sample here was peripheral blood mononuclear cells, taken before any cancer treatment. All receptors derive from a man aged 35 to 69 with stage III lung adenocarcinoma.

The CDR3 sequence: CASSLKLANYGYTF. CDR3 in DNA: TGTGCCAGCAGCTTGAAACTGGCTAACTATGGCTACACCTTC. This sequence joins TRBV7-2 and TRBJ1-2; D is uncertain. The germline gives CDR1 SGHTA, CDR2 FQGNSA. V lost 3 bases, J lost 0 bases, and 8 bases lay in between. The CDR3 spans 14 residues. Full variable domain (missing parts from reference TRBV7-2 and TRBJ1-2): GAGVSQSPSNKVTEKGKDVELRCDPISGHTALYWYRQSLGQGLEFLIYFQGNSAPDKSGLPSDRFSAERTGGSVSTLTIQRTQQEDSAVYLCASSLKLANYGYTFGSGTRLTVV.

The genes are TRBV18 and TRBJ2-5; D gene ambiguous. Germline lookup yields CDR1 KGHSH and CDR2 LQKENI. The V end lost 0 bases, the J end lost 3 bases, and 5 bases lay between the germline ends. This CDR3 comprises 13 residues. In nucleotides, the CDR3 is TGTGCCAGCTCACCACCGGATGAAGAGACCCAGTACTTC. Translation gives CASSPPDEETQYF.

The chain combines TRBV30 with TRBJ1-4; TRBD1 agrees at 7 bases. Trimming removed 0 bases from V and 3 bases from J; junction bases left unmatched: 4. The germline V gene encodes CDR1 GTSNPN and CDR2 SVGIG (reference sequence). There are 15 residues in the CDR3. CDR3 sequence: CAWSVQGTANEKLFF. The CDR3 coding sequence is TGTGCCTGGAGTGTACAAGGGACAGCTAATGAAAAACTGTTTTTT.

This clone is a singleton in its sample. The chain employs TRBV5-1 and TRBJ2-3, with TRBD2 as a possible D gene (5 bases). The V gene's germline CDR1 is SGHRS and CDR2 YFSETQ. Trimming removed 2 bases at V and 6 bases at J, with 7 bases between. This CDR3 has 12 residues. The CDR3 DNA follows: TGCGCCAGCAGCTTAGCGGAGGATACGCAGTATTTT. Translated: CASSLAEDTQYF.

This clone was picked up a small number of times. The gene calls are TRBV18 and TRBJ1-2; 10 nucleotides align to TRBD1. Trimming at V came to 1 base and at J to 13 bases, leaving 12 bases not matched to a gene. The CDR3 has 15 residues. Germline V lookup: CDR1 KGHSH, CDR2 LQKENI. This CDR3 is CASSPRDGQGVEATF. The CDR3 DNA is TGTGCCAGCTCACCACGAGATGGACAGGGGGTCGAAGCCACCTTC.

The rearrangement uses TRBV5-6 and TRBJ2-7; the match to TRBD1 covers 8 bases. Germline loops: CDR1 SGHDT, CDR2 YYEEEE. The length of the CDR3 is 14 residues. Losses at the gene ends were 4 bases for V and 2 bases for J; bases not matched to a gene: 5. The CDR3 here is CASSQQGVPYEQYF. CDR3 coding DNA: TGTGCCAGCAGCCAACAGGGGGTCCCCTACGAGCAGTACTTC.

The genes are TRBV7-6 and TRBJ2-1; a possible D gene is TRBD2 (6 bases). CDR3 length equals 18 residues. Germline V gene sequence: CDR1 SGHVS, CDR2 FNYEAQ. V was clipped by 1 base and J by 7 bases, with 23 bases between them. The CDR3 nucleotides read TGTGCCAGCAGCTTAGGGCAACTTCGTGGGAGGTTAAGGAATGAGCAGTTCTTC. Protein sequence: CASSLGQLRGRLRNEQFF.

This clone occurred once. The V gene is TRBV19, the J gene TRBJ1-1, with D maybe TRBD1 (5 bases). Germline V gene sequence: CDR1 LNHDA, CDR2 SQIVND (reference sequence). Trimming left V 8 bases short and J 1 base short, with 11 bases between. The CDR3 totals 13 residues. CDR3 DNA: TGTGCCAGTTCCCGGGGGGGGAACACTGAAGCTTTCTTT. It translates to CASSRGGNTEAFF.

This chain connects TRBV5-1 to TRBJ2-4; no reliable D call. The CDR3 contains 14 residues. In germline, CDR1 is SGHRS, CDR2 YFSETQ. The ends were cut back, 0 bases at V and 7 bases at J, with 11 bases in the middle. The CDR3 region has the DNA TGCGCCAGCAGCTTGGACCCGGACGTCAACATTCAGTACTTC. It specifies CASSLDPDVNIQYF.

The gene calls are TRBV19 and TRBJ1-6, with a possible D match to TRBD1 (6 bases). In germline, CDR1 is LNHDA, CDR2 SQIVND (reference sequence). This CDR3 comprises 13 residues. The CDR3 sequence is CGTASSYNSPLHF. The CDR3 nucleotides read TGTGGGACAGCGAGCTCCTATAATTCACCCCTCCACTTT.

V usage is TRBV7-8 and J usage is TRBJ1-5; the match to TRBD1 covers 7 bases. The V gene's germline CDR1 is SGHVS and CDR2 FQNEAQ. V gave up 5 bases and J gave up 4 bases; unmatched junction bases: 11. The CDR3 runs 16 residues. CDR3 nucleotide sequence: TGTGCCAGCAGCCAGCGGGGACAGCGGCAAAATCAGCCCCAGCATTTT. Protein product: CASSQRGQRQNQPQHF.

This clone showed up just once. The chain is built from TRBV5-5 and TRBJ2-5; 16 nucleotides align to TRBD2. Germline CDR1 SGHKS, CDR2 YYEKEE (reference sequence). V was pared by 3 bases and J by 4 bases, with 9 bases of the junction left unmatched. This CDR3 comprises 18 residues. The CDR3 here is CASSSSGLAGGPRETQYF. The CDR3 coding sequence is TGTGCCAGCAGCTCTTCGGGACTAGCGGGGGGGCCCAGAGAGACCCAGTACTTC.

V and J are TRBV2 and TRBJ2-7, with D perhaps TRBD1 (6 bases). V lost 11 bases, J lost 5 bases, and 31 bases lay in between. CDR3 size: 17 residues. Germline lookup yields CDR1 SNHLY and CDR2 FYNNEI. The CDR3 bases are TGTGCCTCATGGGGGACACAGGGATGGGAACGGGGCGACGAGCAGTACTTC. Translated: CASWGTQGWERGDEQYF.

This clone has a count of ten or more. The rearrangement uses TRBV7-9 and TRBJ1-4; no clear D. The CDR3 sequence is 11 residues long. Germline CDR1 reads SEHNR; CDR2 reads FQNEAQ (reference sequence). Trimming cost V 5 bases and J 8 bases, with 6 bases left between them. The CDR3 region has the DNA TGTGCCAGCAGCCCCGGGGAAAAACTGTTTTTT. Its protein product is CASSPGEKLFF.

The V call is TRBV4-3, the J call TRBJ2-7; D is ambiguous. The germline gives CDR1 LGHNA, CDR2 YSLEER. Between the trimmed V and J ends, which lost 4 bases and 4 bases, there was a span of 14 bases. This CDR3 has 14 residues. CDR3 coding DNA: TGCGCCAGCAGCCCCGCCGAGTACCCTTACGAGCAGTACTTC. Protein: CASSPAEYPYEQYF.